The 25 T cell receptor beta chains below all came from one sample that was sequenced in a study of blood T cell repertoires in COVID-19. The assay was immunoSEQ multiplex PCR, and TCRdb's table has in-frame clones only and misses some. The table records tens of thousands of clones, roughly 90% of them present only once. Sequenced input: peripheral blood. Source of these receptors: a man aged 55-75 years with acute or convalescent COVID-19.

The CDR3 loop is CASSEGGVYGYTF. DNA of the CDR3: TGTGCCAGCAGTGAGGGGGGAGTTTATGGCTACACCTTC. The chain uses TRBV6-1 and TRBJ1-2, with D possibly being TRBD1 (5 bases). The CDR3 runs to 13 residues. From germline, CDR1 is MNHNS and CDR2 SASEGT. V dropped 3 bases and J dropped 5 bases, with 10 bases sitting between them.

This sequence joins TRBV7-9 and TRBJ2-3; D may be TRBD1 (5 bases). V shed 7 bases and J shed 6 bases, with 11 bases lying between them. Germline loops: CDR1 SEHNR, CDR2 FQNEAQ (reference sequence). This CDR3 spans 12 amino acids. DNA of the CDR3: TGTGCCAGCACCCCGGCAGGGGATACGCAGTATTTT. This translates into CASTPAGDTQYF.

The chain joins TRBV4-1 to TRBJ2-1, with TRBD1 identical over 8 bases. This CDR3 is built from 16 residues. The trim removed 1 base at V and 3 bases at J, leaving 5 bases unmatched. Germline CDR1 reads MGHRA; CDR2 reads YSYEKL. CDR3 sequence: CASSQGTGTGYNEQFF. As DNA, the CDR3 is TGCGCCAGCAGCCAAGGAACCGGGACAGGCTACAATGAGCAGTTCTTC.

V gene TRBV28 combines with J gene TRBJ2-7; perhaps TRBD1 as D (7 bases). This CDR3 spans 14 amino acids. V dropped 8 bases and J dropped 3 bases, with 17 bases sitting between them. Germline-derived CDR1 and CDR2 are MDHEN and SYDVKM. This CDR3 reads CASLDREEGYEQYF. CDR3 DNA sequence: TGTGCCAGCCTCGACAGGGAGGAGGGCTACGAGCAGTACTTC.

This chain connects TRBV5-6 to TRBJ2-1; 8 bases line up with TRBD1. The J segment lost 8 bases and the V segment lost 2 bases, leaving 12 bases of the junction unmatched. The CDR3 sequence is 16 residues long. Germline-derived CDR1 and CDR2 are SGHDT and YYEEEE. The CDR3 reads CASSFLGTGIRDEQFF. CDR3 nucleotides: TGTGCCAGCAGCTTTTTGGGGACAGGCATTCGGGATGAGCAGTTCTTC.

Turning to this clone: Other DNA sequences of this sample code for an identical CDR3. This chain uses TRBV4-2 with TRBJ1-6, with 7 bases that match TRBD1. Unmatched junction bases numbered 3, after V lost 5 bases and J lost 5 bases. Germline values: CDR1 LGHNA, CDR2 YNFKEQ. The CDR3 runs to 14 residues. The CDR3 DNA sequence: TGTGCCAGCAGCTCCACAGGGGATAATTCACCCCTCCACTTT. It translates to CASSSTGDNSPLHF.

The chain uses TRBV6-5 and TRBJ2-1; TRBD1 is a possible D gene (6 bases). CDR3 length: 14 amino acids. Trimming took 2 bases from V and 3 from J, leaving 8 bases between them. The germline V gene encodes CDR1 MNHEY and CDR2 SVGAGI. For the CDR3, the DNA is TGTGCCAGCAGTTACGAGGGACACTACAATGAGCAGTTCTTC. Its protein is CASSYEGHYNEQFF.

This clone was seen more than once but under ten times. The gene calls are TRBV4-1 and TRBJ2-5; 8 nucleotides match TRBD2. The CDR3 sequence is 16 residues long. V was pared by 1 base and J by 0 bases, with 4 bases of the junction left unmatched. CDR1 is MGHRA and CDR2 is YSYEKL in the germline V gene. CDR3 nucleotides: TGCGCCAGCAGCCAAGCGGGAGGGAGCAACCAAGAGACCCAGTACTTC. Protein product: CASSQAGGSNQETQYF.

This chain connects TRBV5-1 to TRBJ2-1; 11 bases agree with TRBD1. Germline values: CDR1 SGHRS, CDR2 YFSETQ. This CDR3 has 16 amino acids. Losses at the gene ends were 3 bases for V and 6 bases for J; bases not matched to a gene: 8. CDR3 sequence (DNA): TGCGCCAGCAGCTCCTCTCCGGGACAGGGGGGCAATGAGCAGTTCTTC. As protein: CASSSSPGQGGNEQFF.

This chain links TRBV6-2 or TRBV6-3 with TRBJ1-3; 10 bases fit TRBD1. CDR1 is MNHEY, CDR2 SVGEGT, per germline. The V gene end was trimmed by 2 bases and the J gene end by 4 bases; junction bases not matched to a gene: 5. The CDR3 extends over 16 amino acids. The CDR3 protein is CASSYAGTGDGNTIYF. CDR3 nucleotides: TGTGCCAGCAGTTACGCCGGGACAGGGGACGGAAACACCATATATTTT.

The chain couples TRBV2 to TRBJ2-5, with TRBD1 as a possible D gene (6 bases). CDR1 is SNHLY, CDR2 FYNNEI, per germline. The CDR3 runs to 15 residues. Trimming removed 1 base from V and 1 base from J, with 10 bases in between. The CDR3 region has the DNA TGTGCCAGCAGTGAAGGACAGGTGGGCCAAGAGACCCAGTACTTC. Its translation is CASSEGQVGQETQYF.

This clone was observed a single time. The rearrangement links TRBV7-3 to TRBJ1-1; D not certain. This CDR3 has 15 residues. Trimming took 1 base from V and 0 from J, leaving 9 bases between them. The V gene's germline CDR1 is SGHTA and CDR2 FQGTGA. Written as DNA, the CDR3 is TGTGCCAGCAGCTTAAAGAAACAGTTGAACACTGAAGCTTTCTTT. This codes for CASSLKKQLNTEAFF.

This clone was observed a few times. This chain links TRBV9 with TRBJ2-2, with a possible D match to TRBD2 (5 bases). The CDR3 spans 13 residues. In germline, CDR1 is SGDLS, CDR2 YYNGEE. The V gene lost 0 bases and the J gene lost 5 bases, with 5 bases spanning the gap. The CDR3 nucleotides are TGTGCCAGCAGCGTAGCGGGGACCGGGGAGCTGTTTTTT. This sequence encodes CASSVAGTGELFF.

This chain uses TRBV27 with TRBJ2-7, with a tentative D call TRBD1 (6 bases). The CDR3 has 14 residues. Germline-derived CDR1 and CDR2 are MNHEY and SMNVEV (reference sequence). V gave up 3 bases and J gave up 8 bases, with 17 bases separating them. CDR3 bases: TGTGCCAGCAGTTTCGGGACACGCCGGTGGAAGCAGTACTTC. This codes for CASSFGTRRWKQYF.

The chain has TRBV9 and TRBJ2-5; D unresolved. Germline V gene sequence: CDR1 SGDLS, CDR2 YYNGEE. V lost 4 bases to trimming and J lost 0 bases, with 16 bases between them. There are 16 residues in the CDR3. CDR3 coding DNA: TGTGCCAGCAGCCCTTCACCCACATCGTACCAAGAGACCCAGTACTTC. Its translation is CASSPSPTSYQETQYF.

This chain uses TRBV6-4 with TRBJ2-1; the match to TRBD2 covers 8 bases. J lost 4 bases, V lost 6 bases, and 8 bases had no gene match. The germline gives CDR1 MRHNA, CDR2 SNTAGT. The CDR3 length is 15 residues. CDR3: CASRLAAGVYNEQFF. The CDR3, as DNA: TGTGCCAGCAGATTAGCAGCGGGAGTATACAATGAGCAGTTCTTC.

This chain connects TRBV28 to TRBJ2-6; D remains unclear. The V and J ends lost 6 bases and 0 bases respectively, with 9 bases between them. Germline loops: CDR1 MDHEN, CDR2 SYDVKM. This CDR3 comprises 15 residues. As DNA, the CDR3 is TGTGCCAGCAGCCGGTACAGCTCTGGGGCCAACGTCCTGACTTTC. It specifies CASSRYSSGANVLTF.

This clone has a single count. The gene calls are TRBV2 and TRBJ1-6; 7 bases fit TRBD1. Germline-derived CDR1 and CDR2 are SNHLY and FYNNEI. V shed 7 bases and J 4 bases; nucleotides not matched to a gene: 7. This CDR3 comprises 15 residues. CDR3 residues: CASNPAGQYNSPLHF. The CDR3 region has the DNA TGTGCCAGCAACCCCGCGGGACAGTATAATTCACCCCTCCACTTT.

This clone was seen once. The chain combines TRBV4-2 with TRBJ1-1, with D possibly matching TRBD1 (5 bases). Germline lookup yields CDR1 LGHNA and CDR2 YNFKEQ. CDR3 length equals 15 residues. V gave up 0 bases and J gave up 5 bases, with 13 bases separating them. Here the CDR3 DNA reads TGTGCCAGCAGCCAAGAATTCGGGGGGGGAACTGAAGCTTTCTTT. Its protein product is CASSQEFGGGTEAFF.

This clone appeared once. This chain joins TRBV6-5 and TRBJ1-1; D gene unclear. Germline-derived CDR1 and CDR2 are MNHEY and SVGAGI. With 7 bases removed from V and 4 bases from J, the gap between germline ends came to 10 bases. The CDR3 runs to 12 residues. As DNA, the CDR3 is TGTGCCAGCACGGTATTTAGCACTGAAGCTTTCTTT. It yields the protein CASTVFSTEAFF.

The rearrangement joins TRBV11-2 to TRBJ2-3; tentatively, D is TRBD2 (6 bases). The V end lost 5 bases, the J end lost 2 bases, and 14 bases lay between the germline ends. The CDR3 is 15 amino acids. Germline V gives CDR1 SGHAT, CDR2 FQNNGV. The CDR3 coding sequence is TGTGCCAGCAGCCCCAGCGGGCTTTACACAGATACGCAGTATTTT. This translates into CASSPSGLYTDTQYF.

This clone was seen only once. The CDR3 loop reads CASSRTGGRAFF. The CDR3 nucleotides are TGTGCCAGCTCACGGACAGGGGGCAGAGCTTTCTTT. This rearrangement joins TRBV18 to TRBJ1-1; 11 bases align to TRBD1. V was clipped by 4 bases and J by 10 bases; unmatched bases: 2. CDR1 and CDR2 (germline): KGHSH, LQKENI. This CDR3 has 12 residues.

The chain has TRBV2 and TRBJ1-4, with no clear D. Trimming removed 6 bases from V and 3 bases from J, with 11 bases in between. The CDR3 has 14 amino acids. CDR1 and CDR2 (germline): SNHLY, FYNNEI. The CDR3 here is CASSARAANEKLFF. As DNA, the CDR3 is TGTGCCAGCAGCGCGCGGGCCGCTAATGAAAAACTGTTTTTT. Supplemented by reference TRBV2 and TRBJ1-4, the full variable domain reads EPEVTQTPSHQVTQMGQEVILRCVPISNHLYFYWYRQILGQKVEFLVSFYNNEISEKSEIFDDQFSVERPDGSNFTLKIRSTKLEDSAMYFCASSARAANEKLFFGSGTQLSVL.

V usage is TRBV7-9 and J usage is TRBJ2-3; no reliable D call. CDR3 length equals 13 residues. From germline, CDR1 is SEHNR and CDR2 FQNEAQ (reference sequence). Trimming shortened V by 4 bases and J by 4 bases, and 9 bases separated the two germline ends. The CDR3 region has the DNA TGTGCCAGCAGCTCAAGAGGCCCAGATACGCAGTATTTT. This translates into CASSSRGPDTQYF. The entire variable domain, with the rest obtained from reference TRBV7-9 and TRBJ2-3, is as follows: DTGVSQNPRHKITKRGQNVTFRCDPISEHNRLYWYRQTLGQGPEFLTYFQNEAQLEKSRLLSDRFSAERPKGSFSTLEIQRTEQGDSAMYLCASSSRGPDTQYFGPGTRLTVL.

The chain uses TRBV7-2 and TRBJ2-2; maybe TRBD2 (6 bases). V lost 5 bases, J lost 6 bases, and 13 bases lay in between. The CDR3 has 14 amino acids. The germline V gene encodes CDR1 SGHTA and CDR2 FQGNSA. The CDR3 DNA is TGTGCCAGCAGCCGCCTAACTAGCTCCGGGGAGCTGTTTTTT. Residues: CASSRLTSSGELFF.